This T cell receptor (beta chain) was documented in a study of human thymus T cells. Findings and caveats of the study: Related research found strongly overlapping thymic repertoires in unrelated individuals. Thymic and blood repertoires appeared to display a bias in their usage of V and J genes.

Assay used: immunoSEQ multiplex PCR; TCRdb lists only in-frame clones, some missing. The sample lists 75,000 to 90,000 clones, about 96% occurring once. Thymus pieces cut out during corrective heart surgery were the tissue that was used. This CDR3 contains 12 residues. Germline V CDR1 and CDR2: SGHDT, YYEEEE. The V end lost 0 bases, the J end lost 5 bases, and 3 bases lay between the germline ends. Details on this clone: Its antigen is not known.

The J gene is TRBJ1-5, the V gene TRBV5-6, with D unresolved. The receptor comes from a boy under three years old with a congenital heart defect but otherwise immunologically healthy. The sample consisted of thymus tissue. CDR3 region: CASSLGDQPQHF. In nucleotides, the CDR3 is TGTGCCAGCAGCTTGGGGGATCAGCCCCAGCATTTT. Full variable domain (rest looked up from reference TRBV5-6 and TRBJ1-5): DAGVTQSPTHLIKTRGQQVTLRCSPKSGHDTVSWYQQALGQGPQFIFQYYEEEERQRGNFPDRFSGHQFPNYSSELNVNALLLGDSALYLCASSLGDQPQHFGDGTRLSIL.